The entry below gives a single T cell receptor (beta chain) sequence along with its context. The antigen is not known. V shed 4 bases and J shed 4 bases, with 17 bases lying between them. Germline assignment: CDR1 LNHDA and CDR2 SQIVND (reference sequence). The CDR3 has 16 amino acids. Repertoires were generated with immunoSEQ multiplex PCR, while TCRdb's copy carries only in-frame clones and drops some. Altogether about 1,200 clones are present, less than 45% being singletons, with the ten largest covering around 12%. This entry is derived from a study of T cells in localized non-small cell lung cancer. Points from the study as a whole: Tumor showed lower T cell clonality than uninvolved adjacent lung, where it was highest. Researchers found a median about 53 of the top 100 tumor clones in adjacent lung.

The V call is TRBV19, the J call TRBJ2-1; perhaps TRBD2 as D (7 bases). The sample consisted of lung tumor tissue, taken before any cancer treatment. The TCR sequence derives from a male donor at least 60 years old with stage II squamous cell lung carcinoma. The CDR3 bases are TGTGCCAGTAGTAAAAGCGGAGGGGGGGTATACAATGAGCAGTTCTTC. Its protein is CASSKSGGGVYNEQFF.